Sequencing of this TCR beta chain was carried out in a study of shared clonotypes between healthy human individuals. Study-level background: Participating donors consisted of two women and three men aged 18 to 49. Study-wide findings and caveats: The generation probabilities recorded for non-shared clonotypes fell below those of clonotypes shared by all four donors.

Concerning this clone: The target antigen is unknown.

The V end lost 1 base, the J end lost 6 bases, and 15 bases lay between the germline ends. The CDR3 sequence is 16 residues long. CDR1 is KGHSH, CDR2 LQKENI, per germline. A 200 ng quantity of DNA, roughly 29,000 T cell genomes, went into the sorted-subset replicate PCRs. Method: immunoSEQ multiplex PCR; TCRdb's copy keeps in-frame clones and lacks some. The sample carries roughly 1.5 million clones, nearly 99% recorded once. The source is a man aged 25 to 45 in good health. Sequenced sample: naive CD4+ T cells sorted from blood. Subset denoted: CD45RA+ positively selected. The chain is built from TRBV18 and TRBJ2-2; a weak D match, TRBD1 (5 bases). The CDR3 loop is CASSPLSRVYAGELFF. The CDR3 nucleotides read TGTGCCAGCTCACCACTTAGCAGGGTGTATGCCGGGGAGCTGTTTTTT.